The clone carrying this TCR beta chain occurred many times. CDR1 is SGHVS and CDR2 is FNYEAQ in the germline V gene. The CDR3 spans 17 residues. V dropped 1 base and J dropped 2; count of bases not matched to a gene: 8. This entry is derived from a study of molecular identifiers for immune sequencing clone quantification. TCRdb used MiXCR to reprocess the PCR reads, holding one entry per CDR3 protein. Found here are around 320,000 distinct CDR3 sequences, over 20% of them singletons; the top ten hold around 0.7%. Sequencing used naive CD8+ T cells from blood, with Jurkat cell RNA spiked in. As for subset: FACS-sorted CD8+CD4-CCR7+CD45RA+ naive T cells. The chain uses TRBV7-6 and TRBJ2-1; 7 nucleotides agree with TRBD2. This TCR came from a human donor in good health. Some libraries in this study had Jurkat cell RNA spiked in. The CDR3 coding sequence is TGTGCCAGCAGCTTAGAAGTACTAGCGAACGCCTACAATGAGCAGTTCTTC. The encoded protein is CASSLEVLANAYNEQFF.